The 30 T cell receptor beta chains below were found in one sample sequenced in a study of response to subunit inactivated influenza vaccine. TCRdb independently ran MiXCR on the RT-PCR reads; one entry per CDR3 protein. The top ten hold about a tenth of the sample, which has about 780,000 distinct CDR3 sequences, approximately 17% seen once. The input for sequencing was PBMCs from blood, taken roughly 5 days after vaccination. These receptors all come from a man aged 50-60 years who received an inactivated influenza vaccine.

This clonotype was counted only a few times. The rearrangement links TRBV7-2 to TRBJ2-1; maybe TRBD1 (5 bases). The ends were cut back, 0 bases at V and 2 bases at J, with 14 bases in the middle. This CDR3 spans 17 amino acids. Germline V lookup: CDR1 SGHTA, CDR2 FQGNSA. The CDR3 loop is CASSLAVAQGAYNEQFF. The CDR3 DNA is TGTGCCAGCAGCTTAGCGGTGGCCCAAGGGGCCTACAATGAGCAGTTCTTC.

In its sample, this clonotype was seen many times. The chain has TRBV12-3 or TRBV12-4 and TRBJ2-7, with D unresolved. The CDR3 is 14 amino acids. The V end lost 6 bases, the J end lost 0 bases, and 12 bases lay between the germline ends. The CDR3 loop is CASRISRSSYEQYF. CDR3 nucleotide sequence: TGTGCCAGCAGGATTAGCCGGAGCTCCTACGAGCAGTACTTC.

This chain uses TRBV12-3 or TRBV12-4 with TRBJ2-1, with 9 bases lining up with TRBD2. The trim removed 1 base at V and 9 bases at J, leaving 7 bases unmatched. The CDR3 sequence is 15 residues long. The CDR3 loop reads CASSLGGGAGFEQFF. As DNA, the CDR3 is TGTGCCAGCAGTTTAGGCGGGGGGGCCGGTTTTGAGCAGTTCTTC.

This clonotype was counted only a few times. This chain uses TRBV10-3 with TRBJ2-3, with TRBD2 matching over 8 bases. The length of the CDR3 is 15 residues. Germline CDR1 and CDR2: ENHRY and SYGVKD. Unmatched junction bases numbered 7, after V lost 7 bases and J lost 1 base. The CDR3 nucleotides are TGTGCCATCAAGGTCTTGCGGGGGGGCACAGATACGCAGTATTTT. As protein: CAIKVLRGGTDTQYF.

The CDR3 coding sequence is TGTGCCAGCAGTAAACTAGCGGGAGGTATATTTGTTGAGCAGTTCTTC. Its protein is CASSKLAGGIFVEQFF. The chain joins TRBV6-2 or TRBV6-3 to TRBJ2-1; TRBD2 matches at 12 bases. Germline loops: CDR1 MNHEY, CDR2 SVGEGT. The CDR3 extends over 16 amino acids. The V gene end was trimmed by 5 bases and the J gene end by 9 bases; junction bases not matched to a gene: 11.

In this sample, this clonotype turned up a few times. The DNA of the CDR3 is TGTGCCAGCAGCTTAAGGGGGACAGGGCGGGACATTCAGTACTTC. It specifies CASSLRGTGRDIQYF. The chain carries TRBV11-2 and TRBJ2-4, with TRBD1 identical over 9 bases. V lost 2 bases to trimming and J lost 8 bases; unmatched junction nucleotides: 7. There are 15 residues in the CDR3. The germline gives CDR1 SGHAT, CDR2 FQNNGV. The full variable domain, with the rest looked up from reference TRBV11-2 and TRBJ2-4, is EAGVAQSPRYKIIEKRQSVAFWCNPISGHATLYWYQQILGQGPKLLIQFQNNGVVDDSQLPKDRFSAERLKGVDSTLKIQPAKLEDSAVYLCASSLRGTGRDIQYFGAGTRLSVL.

This rearrangement joins TRBV12-3 or TRBV12-4 to TRBJ2-1; 11 nucleotides match TRBD2. Germline trimming cut 6 bases from V and 8 bases from J; bases unmatched to any gene: 9. CDR3 length: 15 amino acids. CDR3 nucleotide sequence: TGTGCCAGCAGAAAAGCTAGCGGGAGGTTCGATGAGCAGTTCTTC. As protein: CASRKASGRFDEQFF.

This clonotype was seen repeatedly, ten times or more. The chain carries TRBV20-1 and TRBJ2-3; D is possibly TRBD1 or TRBD2 (5 bases each). CDR3 length: 14 amino acids. The V end was cut by 3 bases, the J end by 1 base, with 11 bases between. CDR1 and CDR2 from the germline V gene are DFQATT and SNEGSKA (reference sequence). CDR3 DNA: TGCAGTGCTAGGGGGGTCGGGGGCACAGATACGCAGTATTTT. Translation gives CSARGVGGTDTQYF.

The CDR3 loop reads CASSLSPSGLSYNEQFF. CDR3 nucleotide sequence: TGTGCCAGCAGCTTATCGCCTAGCGGTTTGTCCTACAATGAGCAGTTCTTC. The chain uses TRBV7-6 and TRBJ2-1; 7 bases map to TRBD2. J lost 1 base, V lost 2 bases, and 8 bases had no gene match. The CDR3 is 17 amino acids. Germline V CDR1 and CDR2: SGHVS, FNYEAQ.

DNA of the CDR3: TGTGCCACCAGCAGAGACAGGGGTGGGGAGCAGTTCTTC. It is translated as CATSRDRGGEQFF. J is TRBJ2-1 and V is TRBV15, with a possible D match to TRBD1 (6 bases). The CDR3 totals 13 residues. CDR1 is LNHNV, CDR2 YYDKDF, per germline (reference sequence). Trimming removed 0 bases at V and 10 bases at J, with 10 bases between. Supplemented by reference TRBV15 and TRBJ2-1, the full variable domain reads DAMVIQNPRYQVTQFGKPVTLSCSQTLNHNVMYWYQQKSSQAPKLLFHYYDKDFNNEADTPDNFQSRRPNTSFCFLDIRSPGLGDTAMYLCATSRDRGGEQFFGPGTRLTVL.

This chain joins TRBV28 and TRBJ2-1; D might be TRBD1 or TRBD2, each matching 5 bases. The germline gives CDR1 MDHEN, CDR2 SYDVKM. V was cut by 5 bases and J by 8 bases, with 19 bases left in between. CDR3 size: 15 residues. CDR3 coding DNA: TGTGCCAGCAGTCCCCTACCCGGGACGAGTCATGAGCAGTTCTTC. Protein sequence: CASSPLPGTSHEQFF.

This chain uses TRBV28 with TRBJ2-3, with 8 bases that match TRBD2. Per germline, CDR1 MDHEN and CDR2 SYDVKM. The V gene end was trimmed by 8 bases and the J gene end by 2 bases; junction bases not matched to a gene: 6. This CDR3 spans 14 amino acids. The CDR3 DNA sequence: TGTGCCAGCGGGATAGCGGGAAACACAGATACGCAGTATTTT. Amino acid sequence: CASGIAGNTDTQYF.

This rearrangement joins TRBV7-9 to TRBJ2-1; TRBD1 is a possible D gene (6 bases). Germline V gene data show CDR1 as SEHNR and CDR2 as FQNEAQ (reference sequence). With 4 bases removed from V and 0 bases from J, the gap between germline ends came to 10 bases. CDR3 length: 15 amino acids. The CDR3: CASSSTGLSYNEQFF. For the CDR3, the DNA is TGTGCCAGCAGCTCGACAGGCCTCTCCTACAATGAGCAGTTCTTC.

There are many counts of this clonotype. The rearrangement uses TRBV7-2 and TRBJ2-1; D may be TRBD2 (6 bases). The CDR3 contains 14 residues. CDR1 is SGHTA, CDR2 FQGNSA, per germline. V lost 3 bases and J lost 3, with 9 bases in between. In DNA form, the CDR3 reads TGTGCCAGCAGCTTGCGGGGAAACTACAATGAGCAGTTCTTC. Translation: CASSLRGNYNEQFF.

J is TRBJ1-2 and V is TRBV11-2; weak D call: TRBD1 (5 bases). Germline CDR1 reads SGHAT; CDR2 reads FQNNGV. The V and J ends lost 6 bases and 8 bases respectively, with 13 bases between them. The CDR3 runs 12 residues. DNA for the CDR3: TGTGCCAGCAGAGGGACCTCGGGGGGCTACACCTTC. This translates into CASRGTSGGYTF.

This clonotype was recorded a few times. The chain uses TRBV20-1 and TRBJ1-2, with D possibly being TRBD1 (5 bases). V gave up 5 bases and J gave up 2 bases, with 15 bases separating them. Germline V gives CDR1 DFQATT, CDR2 SNEGSKA (reference sequence). There are 14 residues in the CDR3. CDR3 sequence reads: CSADLQVPNYGYTF. CDR3 nucleotides: TGCAGTGCTGACCTACAGGTTCCCAACTATGGCTACACCTTC.

This chain connects TRBV9 to TRBJ1-2, with D unclear. The V end lost 0 bases, the J end lost 0 bases, and 6 bases lay between the germline ends. Germline-derived CDR1 and CDR2 are SGDLS and YYNGEE. This CDR3 is 14 amino acids long. CDR3 nucleotide sequence: TGTGCCAGCAGCGTAGAGTCCACTAACTATGGCTACACCTTC. The encoded protein is CASSVESTNYGYTF.

This clonotype has just a few counts. The rearrangement joins TRBV5-1 to TRBJ1-2; D not resolved. CDR3 length equals 12 residues. The V gene's germline CDR1 is SGHRS and CDR2 YFSETQ. V was pared by 7 bases and J by 5 bases, with 12 bases between. This CDR3 is CASHDPAYGYTF. As DNA, the CDR3 is TGCGCCAGCCACGACCCGGCTTATGGCTACACCTTC.

V is TRBV29-1 and J is TRBJ2-7; 9 bases are shared with TRBD1. Trimming at V came to 4 bases and at J to 3 bases, leaving 7 bases not matched to a gene. Germline V gene sequence: CDR1 SQVTM, CDR2 ANQGSEA. The CDR3 consists of 14 residues. In nucleotides, the CDR3 is TGCAGCGTTGCCCTCGGGACAGGGTTCTACGAGCAGTACTTC. This translates into CSVALGTGFYEQYF.

Ten or more counts support this clonotype. J is TRBJ1-4 and V is TRBV11-2; 9 nucleotides agree with TRBD1. This CDR3 has 16 residues. The V gene end was trimmed by 5 bases and the J gene end by 7 bases; junction bases not matched to a gene: 11. From germline, CDR1 is SGHAT and CDR2 FQNNGV. The CDR3 coding sequence is TGTGCCAGCAGCATGAACCGGGACAGGGATGGTGAAAAACTGTTTTTT. It translates to CASSMNRDRDGEKLFF.

This clonotype was detected a few times. V is TRBV20-1 and J is TRBJ2-7; TRBD1 agrees at 7 bases. With V trimmed by 4 bases and J by 4 bases, 4 bases remained unmatched. The length of the CDR3 is 12 residues. The V gene's germline CDR1 is DFQATT and CDR2 SNEGSKA (reference sequence). The CDR3 sequence: CSATRQGYEQYF. CDR3 sequence (DNA): TGCAGTGCTACCCGACAGGGTTACGAGCAGTACTTC.

V gene TRBV20-1 combines with J gene TRBJ1-2; the D is unclear. In germline, CDR1 is DFQATT, CDR2 SNEGSKA (reference sequence). The ends were cut back, 3 bases at V and 6 bases at J, with 20 bases in the middle. There are 15 residues in the CDR3. CDR3 DNA: TGCAGTGCTAGTAGCGCGGCCAGTCCCTTCGATGGCTACACCTTC. This codes for CSASSAASPFDGYTF.

Only a few counts were recorded for this clonotype. J is TRBJ2-1 and V is TRBV7-2, with 8 bases matching TRBD1. The length of the CDR3 is 15 residues. Trimming removed 5 bases from V and 0 bases from J; junction bases left unmatched: 3. CDR1 is SGHTA and CDR2 is FQGNSA in the germline V gene. CDR3 nucleotide sequence: TGTGCCAGCAGCGTAACAGGGGGCTCCTACAATGAGCAGTTCTTC. Translated, it gives CASSVTGGSYNEQFF.

J is TRBJ2-5 and V is TRBV12-3 or TRBV12-4; 9 nucleotides agree with TRBD1. This CDR3 has 15 residues. The J segment lost 2 bases and the V segment lost 8 bases, leaving 9 bases of the junction unmatched. The CDR3 bases are TGTGCCAGCCGACTACCGGGACAGGGACAAGAGACCCAGTACTTC. It codes for CASRLPGQGQETQYF.

This clonotype was picked up many times. The chain joins TRBV20-1 to TRBJ1-2; no clear D. Looked up from germline, CDR1 is DFQATT and CDR2 is SNEGSKA (reference sequence). The CDR3 is 12 residues long. V was cut by 3 bases and J by 2 bases, with 7 bases left in between. CDR3 nucleotides: TGCAGTGCTAGTGTGGGGAACTATGGCTACACCTTC. Its translation: CSASVGNYGYTF.

V is TRBV18 and J is TRBJ2-7, with unresolved D. Germline V gene sequence: CDR1 KGHSH, CDR2 LQKENI. Trimming removed 1 base at V and 5 bases at J, with 9 bases between. The CDR3 extends over 13 amino acids. CDR3 region: CASSPRWQDEQYF. The CDR3 DNA sequence: TGTGCCAGCTCACCACGATGGCAGGACGAGCAGTACTTC.

V and J are TRBV2 and TRBJ1-4, with 8 nucleotides matching TRBD1. There are 15 residues in the CDR3. Germline CDR1 and CDR2: SNHLY and FYNNEI. The V gene end was trimmed by 6 bases and the J gene end by 11 bases; junction bases not matched to a gene: 14. This chain's CDR3 is CASRGTGGTVGKLFF. The CDR3 DNA reads as TGTGCCAGCAGGGGGACAGGAGGTACGGTCGGGAAACTGTTTTTT.

The table lists this clonotype with a few counts. This chain connects TRBV12-3 or TRBV12-4 to TRBJ1-1; TRBD1 aligns across 9 bases. V shed 6 bases, J shed 4 bases, and the junction held 3 bases outside the gene matches. The CDR3 loop spans 13 amino acids. DNA of the CDR3: TGTGCCAGCAGGGGGACAGGGACCACTGAAGCTTTCTTT. As protein: CASRGTGTTEAFF.

This clonotype appeared many times. This chain links TRBV12-3 or TRBV12-4 with TRBJ2-1, with D perhaps matching TRBD1 or TRBD2 (5 bases each). The length of the CDR3 is 12 residues. V was clipped by 5 bases and J by 6 bases, with 8 bases between them. CDR3 nucleotides: TGTGCCAGCAGTGGGACGTCCAATGAGCAGTTCTTC. Protein sequence: CASSGTSNEQFF.

The chain employs TRBV5-6 and TRBJ2-5, with a weak D call TRBD1 (6 bases). The V and J ends lost 4 bases and 6 bases respectively, with 13 bases between them. Germline V gene sequence: CDR1 SGHDT, CDR2 YYEEEE. This CDR3 has 13 amino acids. The CDR3 DNA reads TGTGCCAGCAGCCCCTGGCAGGGGAAGACCCAGTACTTC. It translates to CASSPWQGKTQYF.